This T cell receptor (beta chain) is from a study of T-cell reconstitution after alpha-beta-depleted transplantation in children. Unique molecular identifiers were incorporated during preparation of the TCRbeta library. In TCRdb, the PCR reads were re-called with MiXCR into one record per CDR3 protein. The sample contains about 360,000 distinct CDR3 sequences, about 14% of which appear only once. Trimming shortened V by 2 bases and J by 1 base, and 9 bases separated the two germline ends. Germline values: CDR1 MNHEY, CDR2 SVGAGI. The CDR3 runs to 15 residues. The sequencing here drew on PBMCs, taken from the stem cell graft. The chain has TRBV6-5 and TRBJ2-1; D call uncertain. The TCR originated in a human donor who donated a stem cell graft to a child with Fanconi anemia. The CDR3 region is CASSYGASSYNEQFF. In DNA form, the CDR3 reads TGTGCCAGCAGTTACGGAGCGTCATCCTACAATGAGCAGTTCTTC.